This T cell receptor beta chain appears in the sequencing data of a study of T cell changes during pregnancy in multiple sclerosis. This table comes from immunoSEQ multiplex PCR, and its TCRdb copy is limited to in-frame clones, with some not included. The sample has approximately 38,000 clones, roughly 94% seen once. The TCR sequence derives from a female donor with multiple sclerosis, enrolled in a pregnancy study. Sequencing was performed on peripheral blood, taken in the third trimester of pregnancy.

Written as DNA, the CDR3 is TGTGCCAGCAGGGGCGGGGCGAACACCGGGGAGCTGTTTTTT. It encodes CASRGGANTGELFF. The chain uses TRBV6-6 and TRBJ2-2, with D perhaps TRBD2 (6 bases). Trimming stripped 6 bases from V and 0 bases from J, with 8 bases between. This CDR3 contains 14 residues. Germline lookup yields CDR1 MNHNY and CDR2 SVGAGI (reference sequence).